The T cell receptor beta chain under discussion was sequenced for a study of OX40 agonist ivuxolimab in advanced cancers. This CDR3 contains 16 residues. CDR1 is MNHEY, CDR2 SMNVEV, per germline (reference sequence). V lost 5 bases to trimming and J lost 7 bases; unmatched junction nucleotides: 11. Only in-frame clones appear in the TCRdb table, and some are missing; sequencing was by immunoSEQ multiplex PCR. This table holds 45,000 to 65,000 clones, around 86% found once. This rearrangement joins TRBV27 to TRBJ2-4; 10 nucleotides agree with TRBD1. The sequencing here drew on CD4+ or CD8+ T cells sorted from blood, taken in a trial of the OX40 agonist ivuxolimab. The receptor comes from an adult with an advanced solid tumor such as melanoma, head and neck, liver or kidney cancer. The DNA for the CDR3 is TGTGCCAGCAGTCCCTCACCGGGACAGGGGAGGAACATTCAGTACTTC. Its translation is CASSPSPGQGRNIQYF.